The source of this TCR beta chain is a study of cytomegalovirus exposure and HLA in healthy donors. Overall study findings and caveats: An analysis that came later showed most CMV-associated TCR beta chains appearing HLA-restricted. At a 0.05 false discovery rate, a later analysis found approximately 15,000 TCR beta sequences to be associated with HLA alleles.

V lost 4 bases, J lost 2 bases, and 9 bases lay in between. The length of the CDR3 is 13 residues. Germline V gene sequence: CDR1 SGDLS, CDR2 YYNGEE. The PCR made use of 60 Vbeta and 13 Jbeta primers. The protocol was immunoSEQ multiplex PCR, while the TCRdb copy is restricted to in-frame clones and leaves out a portion. The sample includes approximately 69,000 clones, 60% to 85% of them seen just once. In regard to this clone: The antigen is undetermined.

The chain carries TRBV9 and TRBJ1-2; TRBD1 is a possible D gene (6 bases). The sequencing sample was made of PBMCs. The sequence was collected from a young man in good health and CMV-seronegative. The CDR3 sequence is CASSRGANYGYTF. CDR3 DNA sequence: TGTGCCAGCAGCCGGGGGGCAAACTATGGCTACACCTTC.